The T cell receptor (beta chain) described here comes from a study of blood T cells in healthy people across ages. The CDR3 spans 22 residues. Losses at the gene ends were 6 bases for V and 0 bases for J; bases not matched to a gene: 22. A second PCR, run for roughly 7 to 11 cycles, used a sample-barcoded 5' primer plus a J-beta primer mix. TCRdb re-called the 5' RACE reads with MiXCR, one entry per CDR3 protein. The table lists about 1.1 million distinct CDR3 sequences, roughly two fifths of them singletons. V and J are TRBV12-3 or TRBV12-4 and TRBJ1-5, with 11 bases lining up with TRBD1. This receptor was taken from a man aged 18 to 29 in good health. Source material: blood. The CDR3 DNA is TGTGCCAGCAGCTTTGTGGGGGGTTCCGGACAGGGGGCTTTTGATAGCAATCAGCCCCAGCATTTT. Translating gives CASSFVGGSGQGAFDSNQPQHF.